This T cell receptor (beta chain) comes out of a study of metastatic and nonmetastatic thyroid tumors. Across the whole study: Thyroid patients, malignant and benign, had repertoires compared across blood and tumor or nodule tissue.

Until they underwent thyroid surgery, no patient had received any treatment. CDR3 size: 18 residues. Germline CDR1 and CDR2: SGHTA and FQGNSA. The table lists this clone with a few counts. The junction departs from germline at one end; a sequencing error may be responsible. Authors' data handling: A papillary thyroid cancer distant-metastasis classifier was built from CDR3 differences across clinicopathological groups. TCRdb used MiXCR to call clones anew from the PCR reads. The V and J calls were determined by TCRdb, not by the authors. Counted here are 30,000 to 40,000 clones, about 25% occurring once; the ten biggest clones make up 9.6%.

The TCR was taken from a female donor with papillary thyroid cancer or a benign thyroid nodule (not recorded which). Some clones in this sample may be carry-over from other donors' samples. This sequence joins TRBV7-2 and TRBJ2-4; TRBD2 aligns across 12 bases. The sequenced sample consisted of blood. For the CDR3, the DNA is TGTGCCAGCAGCGTAGCCCTAGCGGGAGGGCGGGCCAAAAACATTCAGTACTTC. Protein sequence: CASSVALAGGRAKNIQYF.